A single sample is the source of the 28 T cell receptor beta chains below, sequenced in a study of T-cell reconstitution after alpha-beta-depleted transplantation in children (dated by TCRdb to the mid-2010s). Libraries were made using PCR. TCRdb records Illumina HiSeq 2500 as the sequencer. TCR library preparation used molecular barcoding, with unique molecular identifiers applied to normalize quantification of the TCRbeta repertoire. TCRdb handled the public reads itself, with Q25 trimming in fastp and clone calling in MiXCR, and kept productive beta chains. Here each entry gathers all rows of one CDR3 protein and keeps the most common genes and DNA. This sample is represented by approximately 400,000 distinct CDR3 sequences; roughly a tenth of them were singletons. The top ten hold about 5% of the sample. This sample comprised PBMCs from the stem cell graft donor, obtained from the stem cell graft. The receptors come from a human donor who donated a stem cell graft to a child with acute myeloid leukemia.

The chain combines TRBV7-6 with TRBJ2-3, with TRBD2 matching 8 bases. V lost 5 bases to trimming and J lost 4 bases; unmatched junction nucleotides: 14. The CDR3 has 17 amino acids. Germline V lookup: CDR1 SGHVS, CDR2 FNYEAQ. CDR3 DNA: TGTGCCAGCAGCGTCAGTCTAACCAGCGGGAGCCCAGATACGCAGTATTTT. Protein product: CASSVSLTSGSPDTQYF.

This clonotype was recorded at least ten times. The chain employs TRBV2 and TRBJ2-1; 14 nucleotides agree with TRBD2. This CDR3 comprises 15 residues. V was pared by 4 bases and J by 10 bases, with 6 bases of the junction left unmatched. The germline CDR1 and CDR2 sequences are SNHLY and FYNNEI. The chain's CDR3 is CASSVTSGGEGEQFF. In DNA form, the CDR3 reads TGTGCCAGCAGTGTGACTAGCGGGGGGGAGGGCGAGCAGTTCTTC.

The chain combines TRBV3-1 with TRBJ2-7; D may be TRBD2 (6 bases). This CDR3 contains 15 residues. V shed 1 base and J shed 3 bases, with 13 bases lying between them. Germline CDR1 reads LGHDT; CDR2 reads YNNKEL (reference sequence). This chain's CDR3 is CASSQASGPFYEQYF. CDR3 sequence (DNA): TGTGCCAGCAGCCAAGCCAGCGGGCCGTTCTACGAGCAGTACTTC.

This clonotype was counted many times. The chain links TRBV10-3 to TRBJ1-1, with a weak D call TRBD1 (5 bases). The V gene's germline CDR1 is ENHRY and CDR2 SYGVKD. The CDR3 consists of 11 residues. With 10 bases removed from V and 6 bases from J, the gap between germline ends came to 12 bases. This chain's CDR3 is CATTRAAEAFF. The CDR3, as DNA: TGTGCCACAACCAGGGCCGCTGAAGCTTTCTTT.

This chain links TRBV12-3 or TRBV12-4 with TRBJ2-7, with TRBD2 as a possible D gene (7 bases). Trimming cost V 6 bases and J 6 bases, with 18 bases left between them. CDR3 length: 14 residues. The CDR3 DNA reads TGTGCCAGCAGCGCCACTAGGGGGGGAGGCGAGCAGTACTTC. Protein: CASSATRGGGEQYF.

This clonotype showed up just once. The chain is built from TRBV29-1 and TRBJ2-5; perhaps TRBD2 as D (5 bases). Trimming stripped 7 bases from V and 4 bases from J, with 19 bases between. Germline V gene lookup returns CDR1 SQVTM and CDR2 ANQGSEA. The CDR3 extends over 14 amino acids. CDR3 coding DNA: TGCAGCGCTGTGGAGTTCTTAAGCGGAGAGACCCAGTACTTC. Its protein product is CSAVEFLSGETQYF. The full variable domain, completed using reference TRBV29-1 and TRBJ2-5, is SAVISQKPSRDICQRGTSLTIQCQVDSQVTMMFWYRQQPGQSLTLIATANQGSEATYESGFVIDKFPISRPNLTFSTLTVSNMSPEDSSIYLCSAVEFLSGETQYFGPGTRLLVL.

This clonotype showed up just a few times. The J gene is TRBJ2-2, the V gene TRBV4-1, with 15 bases fitting TRBD2. This CDR3 has 20 residues. Trimming at V came to 1 base and at J to 3 bases, leaving 9 bases not matched to a gene. The V gene's germline CDR1 is MGHRA and CDR2 YSYEKL. The CDR3 protein is CASSQVPGTSGRKYTGELFF. DNA for the CDR3: TGCGCCAGCAGCCAAGTCCCCGGGACTAGCGGGAGGAAGTACACCGGGGAGCTGTTTTTT.

This clonotype came up many times. The rearrangement uses TRBV10-3 and TRBJ2-1; 11 bases align to TRBD2. V was clipped by 2 bases and J by 3 bases; unmatched bases: 9. Germline V lookup: CDR1 ENHRY, CDR2 SYGVKD. CDR3 size: 18 residues. The CDR3 DNA sequence: TGTGCCATCAGTGAGATACTAGCGGGAGCGTCCCTCTACAATGAGCAGTTCTTC. Amino acids: CAISEILAGASLYNEQFF.

The gene calls are TRBV20-1 and TRBJ2-3; D is possibly TRBD1 (6 bases). Trimming left V 6 bases short and J 2 bases short, with 15 bases between. This CDR3 comprises 14 residues. Germline loops: CDR1 DFQATT, CDR2 SNEGSKA (reference sequence). The CDR3 loop reads CSAPDRRATDTQYF. In DNA, the CDR3 is TGCAGTGCGCCCGACAGGCGTGCCACAGATACGCAGTATTTT.

This clonotype was found a few times. V is TRBV21-1 and J is TRBJ2-5; TRBD2 is taken as the D call from the table, unchecked against the DNA. TRBV21-1 has pseudogene status. CDR3 length equals 16 residues. This CDR3 is CASSKVVAGSQETQYF. For the CDR3, the DNA is TGTGCCAGCAGCAAAGTGGTAGCGGGGAGCCAAGAGACCCAGTACTTC.

This clonotype was found a few times. This chain connects TRBV3-1 to TRBJ1-1; no clear D. With 1 base removed from V and 1 base from J, the gap between germline ends came to 7 bases. CDR1 is LGHDT, CDR2 YNNKEL, per germline (reference sequence). The CDR3 loop spans 14 amino acids. CDR3 sequence reads: CASSQGEGNTEAFF. CDR3 bases: TGTGCCAGCAGCCAAGGGGAGGGGAACACTGAAGCTTTCTTT.

This clonotype turned up a few times. V and J are TRBV7-9 and TRBJ2-3, with 7 bases lining up with TRBD2. Per the germline V gene, CDR1 is SEHNR and CDR2 is FQNEAQ (reference sequence). Trimming removed 5 bases from V and 4 bases from J; junction bases left unmatched: 9. This CDR3 spans 15 amino acids. The CDR3 bases are TGTGCCAGCAGCCGCGGACTAGATGGTGCAGATACGCAGTATTTT. Its translation: CASSRGLDGADTQYF.

As to this clonotype: This may arise from a read error, as a much more abundant clone is one base away. The chain joins TRBV18 to TRBJ2-3; D gene ambiguous. Trimming left V 4 bases short and J 0 bases short, with 20 bases between. This CDR3 contains 18 residues. Germline V lookup: CDR1 KGHSH, CDR2 LQKENI. This chain's CDR3 is CASSRARRGRTSTDTQYF. As DNA, the CDR3 is TGTGCCAGCTCACGGGCGAGGAGAGGACGAACTAGCACAGATACGCAGTATTTT.

This clonotype was seen repeatedly, ten times or more. The chain combines TRBV5-1 with TRBJ1-1; 8 positions match TRBD1. CDR1 is SGHRS and CDR2 is YFSETQ in the germline V gene. V trimming: 2 bases; J trimming: 4 bases; junction bases outside the gene matches: 4. This CDR3 comprises 14 residues. Written as DNA, the CDR3 is TGCGCCAGCAGCTTAGACAGGGGCGGCACTGAAGCTTTCTTT. It yields the protein CASSLDRGGTEAFF.

This clonotype turned up a few times. This rearrangement joins TRBV9 to TRBJ2-2; D is ambiguous. Trimming left V 2 bases short and J 3 bases short, with 17 bases between. Germline lookup yields CDR1 SGDLS and CDR2 YYNGEE. The CDR3 has 17 residues. DNA of the CDR3: TGTGCCAGCAGCGTCCTCCCACGGTCCTTATACACCGGGGAGCTGTTTTTT. Translated, it gives CASSVLPRSLYTGELFF. The full variable domain, its missing parts supplied by reference TRBV9 and TRBJ2-2, is DSGVTQTPKHLITATGQRVTLRCSPRSGDLSVYWYQQSLDQGLQFLIQYYNGEERAKGNILERFSAQQFPDLHSELNLSSLELGDSALYFCASSVLPRSLYTGELFFGEGSRLTVL.

The sample holds a few counts of this clonotype. The chain joins TRBV3-1 to TRBJ1-6, with 9 bases that match TRBD1. The CDR3 length is 15 residues. V shed 0 bases, J shed 8 bases, and the junction held 2 bases outside the gene matches. Germline CDR1 is LGHDT and CDR2 is YNNKEL (reference sequence). CDR3 DNA sequence: TGTGCCAGCAGCCAAGAACGACAGGGGGATTCACCCCTCCACTTT. Translation gives CASSQERQGDSPLHF.

A few counts support this clonotype. The chain recombines TRBV7-8 with TRBJ2-7; D might be TRBD2 (5 bases). The CDR3 runs to 18 residues. Germline V gives CDR1 SGHVS, CDR2 FQNEAQ. Trimming took 0 bases from V and 0 from J, leaving 18 bases between them. DNA for the CDR3: TGTGCCAGCAGCTTAGCCCGGGCGAGGACTGAGAGCTCCTACGAGCAGTACTTC. Residues: CASSLARARTESSYEQYF.

This clonotype was counted ten times or more. The CDR3 DNA is TGCGCCAGCAGCTTGTGTCCTTACTACGAGCAGTACGTC. Protein: CASSLCPYYEQYV. The rearrangement links TRBV5-1 to TRBJ2-7; no clear D gene. This CDR3 comprises 13 residues. Germline assignment: CDR1 SGHRS and CDR2 YFSETQ. The ends were cut back, 1 base at V and 3 bases at J, with 8 bases in the middle.

This clonotype came up a few times. The rearrangement uses TRBV6-6 and TRBJ2-7; D is ambiguous. The V end was cut by 5 bases, the J end by 3 bases, with 8 bases between. The CDR3 consists of 12 residues. Germline V gives CDR1 MNHNY, CDR2 SVGAGI (reference sequence). The CDR3 is CASSLHVYEQYV. DNA for the CDR3: TGTGCCAGCAGTCTCCATGTCTACGAGCAGTACGTC.

The chain employs TRBV5-1 and TRBJ2-5; D possibly uses TRBD1 or TRBD2 (5 bases each). With 3 bases removed from V and 7 bases from J, the gap between germline ends came to 10 bases. Germline assignment: CDR1 SGHRS and CDR2 YFSETQ. The CDR3 is made up of 12 amino acids. The CDR3 DNA reads TGCGCCAGCAGCTCGGGACGAGGGACCCAGTACTTC. This translates into CASSSGRGTQYF.

This clonotype has at least ten counts. One junction end does not reproduce the germline sequence, and a read error may be involved. This chain links TRBV12-3 or TRBV12-4 with TRBJ2-3; D not resolved. The CDR3 consists of 12 residues. CDR3 in amino acids: CASSLGTDTQYF. The CDR3 DNA reads TGCGCCAGCAGCTTGGGCACAGATACGCAGTATTTT.

V and J are TRBV2 and TRBJ2-2, with D unresolved. This CDR3 has 12 residues. Germline-derived CDR1 and CDR2 are SNHLY and FYNNEI. Trimming pared 5 bases from V and 6 bases from J, leaving 7 bases between. As DNA, the CDR3 is TGTGCCAGCAGTTCAAACGCCGGGGAGCTGTTTTTT. Translation gives CASSSNAGELFF.

This clonotype was recorded a few times. V usage is TRBV20-1 and J usage is TRBJ1-5; no clear D. Trimming stripped 1 base from V and 3 bases from J, with 7 bases between. The germline V gene has CDR1 DFQATT and CDR2 SNEGSKA (reference sequence). The CDR3 covers 13 residues. CDR3 in DNA: TGCAGTGCTAGAGCTGGGCTCAATCAGCCCCAGCATTTT. Translating it yields CSARAGLNQPQHF.

This chain links TRBV20-1 with TRBJ1-2; D is unresolved. This CDR3 region has 14 residues. Germline CDR1 is DFQATT and CDR2 is SNEGSKA (reference sequence). With 0 bases removed from V and 8 bases from J, the gap between germline ends came to 16 bases. The CDR3 nucleotides are TGCAGTGCTAGAGATCTACGTTACATCGAAGGCTACACCTTC. As protein: CSARDLRYIEGYTF.

There are a few counts of this clonotype. The chain couples TRBV29-1 to TRBJ2-3, with 12 bases lining up with TRBD2. The CDR3 runs 15 residues. Trimming took 6 bases from V and 1 from J; bases not matched to a gene: 5. Germline V gene data show CDR1 as SQVTM and CDR2 as ANQGSEA. The CDR3 DNA reads as TGCAGCGTGCCGAGACTAGCGGGAGGCACAGATACGCAGTATTTT. This translates into CSVPRLAGGTDTQYF.

The table lists this clonotype with many counts. This rearrangement joins TRBV29-1 to TRBJ2-5, with 8 bases fitting TRBD1. In germline, CDR1 is SQVTM, CDR2 ANQGSEA. The CDR3 is 15 residues long. Losses at the gene ends were 7 bases for V and 1 base for J; bases not matched to a gene: 11. The CDR3 DNA follows: TGCAGCGCAAAGAGGGGGACAGGATTCCAAGAGACCCAGTACTTC. Its translation is CSAKRGTGFQETQYF.

V gene TRBV12-3 or TRBV12-4 combines with J gene TRBJ1-1; 8 nucleotides match TRBD1. CDR3 length equals 13 residues. V was pared by 5 bases and J by 7 bases, with 6 bases of the junction left unmatched. For the CDR3, the DNA is TGTGCCAGCAGTAGGGGACAGGCACTTGAAGCTTTCTTT. Translation gives CASSRGQALEAFF.

The J gene is TRBJ2-7, the V gene TRBV6-5; 12 bases match TRBD2. The CDR3 spans 15 residues. Trimming removed 2 bases from V and 4 bases from J; junction bases left unmatched: 3. Per germline, CDR1 MNHEY and CDR2 SVGAGI. The CDR3 bases are TGTGCCAGCAGTTACGGCCTAGCGGGAGGGTACGAGCAGTACTTC. Encoded protein: CASSYGLAGGYEQYF.